This T cell receptor (beta chain) was captured in a study of OX40 agonist ivuxolimab in advanced cancers. Study summary: Patients undergoing dose escalation presented with hepatocellular carcinoma, melanoma, renal cell or head and neck cancer.

As concerns this clone: The antigen is unknown.

Sequencing was performed with immunoSEQ multiplex PCR; in TCRdb, only in-frame clones are kept and a portion is missing. Here the sample spans some 84,000 clones, roughly nine tenths being singletons. Study-level points and caveats: At doses 0.1 to 3.0 mg/kg, CD4+ and CD8+ clones expanded.

The CDR3 contains 13 residues. The J segment lost 4 bases and the V segment lost 4 bases, leaving 3 bases of the junction unmatched. Germline V lookup: CDR1 SGHRS, CDR2 YFSETQ. The rearrangement uses TRBV5-1 and TRBJ2-7, with TRBD1 matching 9 bases. The TCR sequence derives from an adult with an advanced solid tumor such as melanoma, head and neck, liver or kidney cancer. This specimen was CD4+ or CD8+ T cells sorted from blood, taken in a trial of the OX40 agonist ivuxolimab. CDR3: CASSGDRVYEQYF. The CDR3, as DNA: TGCGCCAGCAGCGGGGACAGGGTATACGAGCAGTACTTC.